This is a list of T cell receptor beta chains from one sample in a study of T cells in narcolepsy. Generated by immunoSEQ multiplex PCR, the TCRdb table keeps only in-frame clones and is missing some. The sample yields 20,000 to 25,000 clones, 84% seen once. Sequencing was performed on CD45RA- memory CD4+ T cells from PBMCs. These receptors were taken from a human donor with narcolepsy. Both conserved end residues are part of each CDR3. Fields, in order: J gene, clone size, V gene, D gene, CDR3 DNA, CDR3 protein. D genes are given only for firm matches. Some rows mark clone size as missing; the rest say once, few, many or name a class of expanded clone.

j_call: TRBJ2-7
clone_size: few
v_call: TRBV6-1
d_call: NA
cdr3_nt: TGTGCCAGCAGTGACACCGGGACAAACCGCCCCTACGAGCAGTACTTC
cdr3_aa: CASSDTGTNRPYEQYF

j_call: TRBJ2-5
clone_size: NA
v_call: TRBV29-1
d_call: TRBD2
cdr3_nt: TGCAGCGTTGGGTTAGCGGGAGAGACCCAGTACTTC
cdr3_aa: CSVGLAGETQYF

j_call: TRBJ1-1
clone_size: NA
v_call: TRBV10-3
d_call: NA
cdr3_nt: TGTGCCATCGGGCCAGGGGTCGGGAACACTGAAGCTTTCTTT
cdr3_aa: CAIGPGVGNTEAFF

j_call: TRBJ2-3
clone_size: NA
v_call: TRBV7-8
d_call: NA
cdr3_nt: TGTGCCAGCAGCCAAATCACAGATACGCAGTATTTT
cdr3_aa: CASSQITDTQYF

j_call: TRBJ2-7
clone_size: NA
v_call: TRBV19
d_call: NA
cdr3_nt: TGTGCCAGTAGTCCCCAATTTGGGAGTTCCTACGAGCAGTACTTC
cdr3_aa: CASSPQFGSSYEQYF

j_call: TRBJ1-2
clone_size: NA
v_call: TRBV5-1
d_call: NA
cdr3_nt: TGCGCCAGCAGCTTGTCGACAGAAATTAACTATGGCTACACCTTC
cdr3_aa: CASSLSTEINYGYTF

j_call: TRBJ2-1
clone_size: once
v_call: TRBV4-3
d_call: TRBD2
cdr3_nt: TGCGCCAGCAGCCAGGACGCCAGCGGGAAAAGAGGCAATGAGCAGTTCTTC
cdr3_aa: CASSQDASGKRGNEQFF

j_call: TRBJ1-2
clone_size: once
v_call: TRBV6-5
d_call: NA
cdr3_nt: TGTGCCAGCAGTCGGGGTTCTAACTATGGCTACACCTTC
cdr3_aa: CASSRGSNYGYTF

j_call: TRBJ2-1
clone_size: NA
v_call: TRBV7-8
d_call: NA
cdr3_nt: TGTGCCAGCAGCTTAGCGCTAGCCCTGAGCGATGAGCAGTTCTTC
cdr3_aa: CASSLALALSDEQFF

j_call: TRBJ1-6
clone_size: NA
v_call: TRBV25-1
d_call: NA
cdr3_nt: TGTGCCAGCAGTGAAGGAGTGGGGGGTAAGAATTCACCCCTCCACTTT
cdr3_aa: CASSEGVGGKNSPLHF

j_call: TRBJ2-2
clone_size: NA
v_call: TRBV29-1
d_call: NA
cdr3_nt: TGCAGCGTTATGAGCGACACCGGGGAGCTGTTTTTT
cdr3_aa: CSVMSDTGELFF

j_call: TRBJ1-3
clone_size: few
v_call: TRBV19
d_call: NA
cdr3_nt: TGTGCCAGTACCAGGGGAGCTGGAAACACCATATATTTT
cdr3_aa: CASTRGAGNTIYF

j_call: TRBJ2-1
clone_size: few
v_call: TRBV5-6
d_call: TRBD2
cdr3_nt: TGTGCCAGCAGCACAGGAGGTCCCGGGACTAGTCTTTTTGAGCAGTTCTTC
cdr3_aa: CASSTGGPGTSLFEQFF

j_call: TRBJ2-1
clone_size: once
v_call: TRBV18
d_call: NA
cdr3_nt: TGTGCCAGCTCACCACTTGGGGATGAGCAGTTCTTC
cdr3_aa: CASSPLGDEQFF

j_call: TRBJ2-3
clone_size: NA
v_call: TRBV5-1
d_call: NA
cdr3_nt: TGCGCCAGCAGCATTCCAGGAGGGGGCAGGCCAGATACGCAGTATTTT
cdr3_aa: CASSIPGGGRPDTQYF

j_call: TRBJ1-5
clone_size: NA
v_call: TRBV4-1
d_call: NA
cdr3_nt: TGCGCCAGCAGCCAAGATATCGGGCACAATCAGCCCCAGCATTTT
cdr3_aa: CASSQDIGHNQPQHF

j_call: TRBJ1-1
clone_size: NA
v_call: TRBV5-4
d_call: NA
cdr3_nt: TGTGCCAGCAGCTTGTGGGGGGGACGAGTGAACACTGAAGCTTTCTTT
cdr3_aa: CASSLWGGRVNTEAFF

j_call: TRBJ2-4
clone_size: NA
v_call: TRBV5-1
d_call: TRBD2
cdr3_nt: TGCGCCAGCAGCTTCGGGAGGGAGGGAAACATTCAGTACTTC
cdr3_aa: CASSFGREGNIQYF

j_call: TRBJ2-2
clone_size: NA
v_call: TRBV19
d_call: NA
cdr3_nt: TGTGCCAGTAGTATTATCGCAGGGATCCCCGGGGAGCTGTTTTTT
cdr3_aa: CASSIIAGIPGELFF

j_call: TRBJ2-3
clone_size: NA
v_call: TRBV11-2
d_call: TRBD2
cdr3_nt: TGTGCCAGCAGCTTAGCGGGAGGTCTCTTCACAGATACGCAGTATTTT
cdr3_aa: CASSLAGGLFTDTQYF

j_call: TRBJ2-7
clone_size: NA
v_call: TRBV6-5
d_call: NA
cdr3_nt: TGTGCCAGCAGGCCCGGGACGGGAACCTACGAGCAGTACTTC
cdr3_aa: CASRPGTGTYEQYF

j_call: TRBJ1-1
clone_size: few
v_call: TRBV28
d_call: NA
cdr3_nt: TGTGCCAGCACCCAACAGGGTAGGGCTTTCTTT
cdr3_aa: CASTQQGRAFF

j_call: TRBJ2-7
clone_size: NA
v_call: TRBV7-2
d_call: NA
cdr3_nt: TGTGCCAGCAGCTTGCTACGCCCTCGGCAGCTCGGGCGGTTCGAGCAGTACTTC
cdr3_aa: CASSLLRPRQLGRFEQYF

j_call: TRBJ2-1
clone_size: NA
v_call: TRBV28
d_call: NA
cdr3_nt: TGTGCCAGCAGTTTAGAAGGGTCTGGTTTTAGACGTCAGTTCTTC
cdr3_aa: CASSLEGSGFRRQFF

j_call: TRBJ1-1
clone_size: NA
v_call: TRBV5-5
d_call: NA
cdr3_nt: TGTGCCAGCAGCTTGGTAGGGGACACTGAAGCTTTCTTT
cdr3_aa: CASSLVGDTEAFF

j_call: TRBJ2-1
clone_size: once
v_call: TRBV28
d_call: TRBD2
cdr3_nt: TGTGCCAGCAGCTTAACCGGGACTAGCGGGGCAAATGAGCAGTTCTTC
cdr3_aa: CASSLTGTSGANEQFF

j_call: TRBJ2-1
clone_size: few
v_call: TRBV5-8
d_call: NA
cdr3_nt: TGTGCCAGCACCCTGGGGCAGCTCTACAATGAGCAGTTCTTC
cdr3_aa: CASTLGQLYNEQFF

j_call: TRBJ2-7
clone_size: NA
v_call: TRBV5-1
d_call: NA
cdr3_nt: TGCGCCAGCAGCTTGGGAATAGGGGGCTCCTACGAGCAGTACTTC
cdr3_aa: CASSLGIGGSYEQYF

j_call: TRBJ2-7
clone_size: once
v_call: TRBV7-9
d_call: NA
cdr3_nt: TGTGCCAGCAGCTTCCCAGCGGGTGCAAAGTACTTC
cdr3_aa: CASSFPAGAKYF

j_call: TRBJ1-2
clone_size: NA
v_call: TRBV7-2
d_call: TRBD1
cdr3_nt: TGTGCCAGCAGCCAAGGACAGGGGAGTGCGGGTGGCTACACCTTC
cdr3_aa: CASSQGQGSAGGYTF

j_call: TRBJ1-2
clone_size: NA
v_call: TRBV29-1
d_call: TRBD1
cdr3_nt: TGCAGCGTTGTACCCGGAGGGGGCCTGACAGGAGCATATGGCTACACCTTC
cdr3_aa: CSVVPGGGLTGAYGYTF

j_call: TRBJ2-2
clone_size: NA
v_call: TRBV5-1
d_call: TRBD1
cdr3_nt: TGCGCCAGCACCCCCGCCCCGGGACAGGGTCGTACCGGGGAGCTGTTTTTT
cdr3_aa: CASTPAPGQGRTGELFF

j_call: TRBJ1-1
clone_size: NA
v_call: TRBV18
d_call: NA
cdr3_nt: TGTGCCAGCTCACCGGTAGACCGATCAGAAGCTTTCTTT
cdr3_aa: CASSPVDRSEAFF

j_call: TRBJ1-2
clone_size: NA
v_call: TRBV2
d_call: NA
cdr3_nt: TGTGCCACCCTGTCCCTAACAGATGGCTACACCTTC
cdr3_aa: CATLSLTDGYTF

j_call: TRBJ1-1
clone_size: NA
v_call: TRBV5-1
d_call: NA
cdr3_nt: TGCGCCAGCAGCTTGGACAGGTTATGGAACACTGAAGCTTTCTTT
cdr3_aa: CASSLDRLWNTEAFF

j_call: TRBJ2-1
clone_size: NA
v_call: TRBV2
d_call: NA
cdr3_nt: TGTGCCAGCAGGCCTACCCCTCTCCACAATGAGCAGTTCTTC
cdr3_aa: CASRPTPLHNEQFF

j_call: TRBJ2-1
clone_size: NA
v_call: TRBV5-1
d_call: NA
cdr3_nt: TGCGCCAGCAGCGAGGTCCACGCCAGCACCAATGAGCAGTTCTTC
cdr3_aa: CASSEVHASTNEQFF

j_call: TRBJ2-7
clone_size: NA
v_call: TRBV9
d_call: NA
cdr3_nt: TGTGCCAGCAGCGTTAGTCAGGGAGGTGCGCAGTACTTC
cdr3_aa: CASSVSQGGAQYF

j_call: TRBJ1-1
clone_size: NA
v_call: TRBV6-6
d_call: NA
cdr3_nt: TGTGCCAGCAGTACGAAAGGGGGGGGTTCAAAAGCTTTCTTT
cdr3_aa: CASSTKGGGSKAFF

j_call: TRBJ2-1
clone_size: NA
v_call: TRBV11-2
d_call: NA
cdr3_nt: TGTGCCAGCAGCCCCACTCAAATAATTACAGGCGGGTCCTACAATGAGCAGTTCTTC
cdr3_aa: CASSPTQIITGGSYNEQFF

j_call: TRBJ1-3
clone_size: NA
v_call: TRBV5-1
d_call: TRBD1
cdr3_nt: TGCGCCAGCAGCCGCGGACAGGGCGCCGGCGGAAACACCATATATTTT
cdr3_aa: CASSRGQGAGGNTIYF

j_call: TRBJ2-3
clone_size: NA
v_call: TRBV11-3
d_call: TRBD2
cdr3_nt: TGTGCCAGCAGCTTATTTGGCGGGAGGGCCCAAGATACGCAGTATTTT
cdr3_aa: CASSLFGGRAQDTQYF

j_call: TRBJ2-7
clone_size: NA
v_call: TRBV5-4
d_call: NA
cdr3_nt: TGTGCCAGCAGCTTGCTCGGTCTCCCCGGGCCCTACGAGCAGTACTTC
cdr3_aa: CASSLLGLPGPYEQYF

j_call: TRBJ2-2
clone_size: NA
v_call: TRBV5-5
d_call: NA
cdr3_nt: TGTGCCAGCAGCTTGGGGGTGGTCGGGGAGCTGTTTTTT
cdr3_aa: CASSLGVVGELFF

j_call: TRBJ1-1
clone_size: NA
v_call: TRBV2
d_call: NA
cdr3_nt: TGTGCCAGCAGAAAAGGGGGCACTGAAGCTTTCTTT
cdr3_aa: CASRKGGTEAFF

j_call: TRBJ2-2
clone_size: NA
v_call: TRBV4-3
d_call: NA
cdr3_nt: TGCGCCAGCAGCCAAGACGTCCGCCCTCATAGCCCGAACCGGGAGCTGTTTTTT
cdr3_aa: CASSQDVRPHSPNRELFF

j_call: TRBJ2-1
clone_size: NA
v_call: TRBV19
d_call: NA
cdr3_nt: TGTGCCAGTTACTGGAGAAAGACCTACAATGAGCAGTTCTTC
cdr3_aa: CASYWRKTYNEQFF